This T cell receptor (beta chain) was captured in a study of blood T cell repertoires in COVID-19. Study as a whole: COVID-19 samples collected from the United States, Italy and Spain covered acute and convalescent phases.

Germline lookup yields CDR1 MNHEY and CDR2 SMNVEV (reference sequence). The CDR3 has 13 amino acids. The germline V and J ends were trimmed by 6 bases and 1 base, with 8 bases remaining between them. In the authors' methods: Counts of nucleated cells, estimated from reference gene primer amplification, were obtained. Measured with immunoSEQ multiplex PCR; TCRdb has only the in-frame clones, and not every one. The D gene and trimming were derived from the DNA, and the V and J assignments and clone size from that table. The profile shows some 58,000 clones, approximately 77% of them singletons. Material for sequencing was peripheral blood. This chain links TRBV27 with TRBJ2-3; maybe TRBD1 (6 bases). The sequence was obtained from a human donor in a cohort sampled during active COVID-19. The DNA for the CDR3 is TGTGCCAGCAGGTCAGGGGGCACAGATACGCAGTATTTT. Translating it yields CASRSGGTDTQYF.